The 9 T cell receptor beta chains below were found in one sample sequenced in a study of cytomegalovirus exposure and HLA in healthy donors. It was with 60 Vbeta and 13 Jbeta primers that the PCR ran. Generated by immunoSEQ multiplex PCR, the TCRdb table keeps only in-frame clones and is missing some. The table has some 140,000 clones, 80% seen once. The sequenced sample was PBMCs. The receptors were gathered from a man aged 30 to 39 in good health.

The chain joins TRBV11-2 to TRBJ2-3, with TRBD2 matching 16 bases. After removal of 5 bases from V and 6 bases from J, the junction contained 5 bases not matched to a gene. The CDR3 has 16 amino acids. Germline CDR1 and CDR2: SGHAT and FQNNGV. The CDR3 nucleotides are TGTGCCAGCAGCCAGGGACTAGCGGGAGGGCCGGATACGCAGTATTTT. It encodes CASSQGLAGGPDTQYF.

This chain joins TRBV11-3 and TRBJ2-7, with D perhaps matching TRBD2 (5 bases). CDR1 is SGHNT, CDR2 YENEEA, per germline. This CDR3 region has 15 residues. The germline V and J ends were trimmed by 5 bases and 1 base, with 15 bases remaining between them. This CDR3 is CASSQEAGGSYEQYF. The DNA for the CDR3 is TGTGCCAGCAGCCAGGAGGCCGGTGGTTCCTACGAGCAGTACTTC.

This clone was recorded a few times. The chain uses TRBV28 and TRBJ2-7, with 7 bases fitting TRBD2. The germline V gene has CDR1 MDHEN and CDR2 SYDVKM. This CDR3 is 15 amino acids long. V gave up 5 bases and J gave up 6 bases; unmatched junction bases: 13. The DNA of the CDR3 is TGTGCCAGCAGTCTCCGTGGGGGGAGGGGTTTCGAGCAGTACTTC. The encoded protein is CASSLRGGRGFEQYF.

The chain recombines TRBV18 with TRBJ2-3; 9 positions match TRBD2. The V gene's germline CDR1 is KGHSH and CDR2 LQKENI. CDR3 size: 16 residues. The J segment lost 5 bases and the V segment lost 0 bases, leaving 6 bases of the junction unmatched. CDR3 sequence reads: CASSPPNSGSVDTQYF. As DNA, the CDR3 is TGTGCCAGCTCACCACCGAATAGCGGGAGCGTAGATACGCAGTATTTT.

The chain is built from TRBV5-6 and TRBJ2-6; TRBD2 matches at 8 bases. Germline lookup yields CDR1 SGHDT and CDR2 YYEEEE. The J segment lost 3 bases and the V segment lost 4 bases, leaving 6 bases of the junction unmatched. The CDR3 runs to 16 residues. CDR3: CASSVLAGRGANVLTF. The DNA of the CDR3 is TGTGCCAGCAGCGTGTTAGCGGGACGTGGGGCCAACGTCCTGACTTTC.

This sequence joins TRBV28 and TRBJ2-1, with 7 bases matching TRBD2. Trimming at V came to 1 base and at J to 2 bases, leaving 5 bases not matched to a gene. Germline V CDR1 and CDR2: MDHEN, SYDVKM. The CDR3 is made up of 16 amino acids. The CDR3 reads CASSLLASGTYNEQFF. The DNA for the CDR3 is TGTGCCAGCAGTTTATTAGCTAGCGGAACCTACAATGAGCAGTTCTTC. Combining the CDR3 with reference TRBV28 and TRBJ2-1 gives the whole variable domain DVKVTQSSRYLVKRTGEKVFLECVQDMDHENMFWYRQDPGLGLRLIYFSYDVKMKEKGDIPEGYSVSREKKERFSLILESASTNQTSMYLCASSLLASGTYNEQFFGPGTRLTVL.

For the CDR3, the DNA is TGTGCCAGCAGTTTTAAAGGGGCGCACTATGGCTACACCTTC. This translates into CASSFKGAHYGYTF. V usage is TRBV27 and J usage is TRBJ1-2; D is possibly TRBD1 (5 bases). The ends were cut back, 3 bases at V and 3 bases at J, with 11 bases in the middle. From germline, CDR1 is MNHEY and CDR2 SMNVEV (reference sequence). CDR3 size: 14 residues.

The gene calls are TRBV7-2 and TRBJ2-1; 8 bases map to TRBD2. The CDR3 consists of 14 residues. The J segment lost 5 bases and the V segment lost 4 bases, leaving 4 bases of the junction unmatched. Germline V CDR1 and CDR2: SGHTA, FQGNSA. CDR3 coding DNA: TGTGCCAGCAGCTCCCGGGGACTAGACAATGAGCAGTTCTTC. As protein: CASSSRGLDNEQFF.

This CDR3 is CASSSGTGRNTQYF. The CDR3 region has the DNA TGTGCCAGCAGCTCCGGGACAGGGCGAAATACGCAGTATTTT. This sequence joins TRBV7-2 and TRBJ2-3; 9 bases fit TRBD1. The J segment lost 7 bases and the V segment lost 4 bases, leaving 6 bases of the junction unmatched. Looked up from germline, CDR1 is SGHTA and CDR2 is FQGNSA. The CDR3 is made up of 14 amino acids. The variable domain in full, with the rest retrieved from reference TRBV7-2 and TRBJ2-3, is GAGVSQSPSNKVTEKGKDVELRCDPISGHTALYWYRQSLGQGLEFLIYFQGNSAPDKSGLPSDRFSAERTGGSVSTLTIQRTQQEDSAVYLCASSSGTGRNTQYFGPGTRLTVL.